One and the same sample provided the 20 T cell receptor beta chains below, sequenced in a study of control samples from healthy donors and cancer patients. Libraries were prepared by immunoSEQ multiplex PCR; TCRdb keeps only in-frame clonotypes and omits some of them. The table has 120,000 or so clones, around 87% seen once. The sequencing sample was made of blood. These receptors were taken from a man in his sixties in good health.

This clone was observed once. The chain carries TRBV11-1 and TRBJ2-2, with a tentative D call TRBD1 (6 bases). This CDR3 is 15 amino acids long. From germline, CDR1 is SGHAT and CDR2 FQDESV (reference sequence). Deletions cut 5 bases from V and 1 base from J, with 11 bases between. CDR3 in DNA: TGTGCCAGCAGCCCTTCGACAGGGAACACCGGGGAGCTGTTTTTT. Encoded protein: CASSPSTGNTGELFF.

The rearrangement links TRBV7-6 to TRBJ2-2; 8 bases are shared with TRBD2. CDR1 and CDR2 from the germline V gene are SGHVS and FNYEAQ. This CDR3 region has 15 residues. After removal of 5 bases from V and 0 bases from J, the junction contained 2 bases not matched to a gene. The CDR3: CASSLGLANTGELFF. CDR3 sequence (DNA): TGTGCCAGCAGCCTGGGACTAGCGAACACCGGGGAGCTGTTTTTT.

The chain combines TRBV27 with TRBJ2-3; D is tentatively TRBD1 or TRBD2 (5 bases each). Germline V lookup: CDR1 MNHEY, CDR2 SMNVEV (reference sequence). The length of the CDR3 is 17 residues. Trimming removed 4 bases from V and 1 base from J, with 18 bases in between. CDR3 loop: CASSWGRGFGGTDTQYF. Here the CDR3 DNA reads TGTGCCAGCAGTTGGGGACGGGGTTTTGGGGGCACAGATACGCAGTATTTT.

The DNA for the CDR3 is TGCGCCAGCAGCAGAGGGACTAGCGGATATTACGAGCAGTACTTC. Translating gives CASSRGTSGYYEQYF. V and J are TRBV5-1 and TRBJ2-7; TRBD2 aligns across 11 bases. Germline loops: CDR1 SGHRS, CDR2 YFSETQ. There are 15 residues in the CDR3. The ends lost 4 bases at V and 4 bases at J; junction bases unmatched: 7.

V and J are TRBV10-3 and TRBJ1-1; D gene uncertain. The CDR3 spans 15 residues. Looked up from germline, CDR1 is ENHRY and CDR2 is SYGVKD. V lost 1 base and J lost 1, with 10 bases in between. CDR3 DNA: TGTGCCATCAGTGAGTGGGCAAACACGAACACTGAAGCTTTCTTT. This sequence encodes CAISEWANTNTEAFF.

The chain has TRBV7-9 and TRBJ1-5, with D perhaps TRBD1 (5 bases). Looked up from germline, CDR1 is SEHNR and CDR2 is FQNEAQ (reference sequence). The V end was cut by 4 bases, the J end by 4 bases, with 11 bases between. This CDR3 is 14 amino acids long. Here the CDR3 reads CASSSDTGNQPQHF. CDR3 bases: TGTGCCAGCAGCTCTGACACAGGTAATCAGCCCCAGCATTTT.

This chain links TRBV6-6 with TRBJ1-5, with TRBD1 as a possible D gene (5 bases). The CDR3 spans 15 residues. V lost 6 bases and J lost 4, with 16 bases in between. Per the germline V gene, CDR1 is MNHNY and CDR2 is SVGAGI (reference sequence). In DNA, the CDR3 is TGTGCCAGCAGAAACCCCACAGGCCCAAATCAGCCCCAGCATTTT. Residues: CASRNPTGPNQPQHF.

The J gene is TRBJ1-2, the V gene TRBV4-2; no definite D call. Trimming removed 3 bases at V and 2 bases at J, with 4 bases between. Germline-derived CDR1 and CDR2 are LGHNA and YNFKEQ. The CDR3 consists of 12 residues. The CDR3 region is CASSQQNYGYTF. Here the CDR3 DNA reads TGTGCCAGCAGCCAGCAGAACTATGGCTACACCTTC.

The V gene is TRBV12-3 or TRBV12-4, the J gene TRBJ1-5, with D hard to call. CDR3 size: 13 residues. V was trimmed by 6 bases and J by 3 bases, leaving 9 bases between them. The CDR3 DNA follows: TGTGCCAGCAGCCGGCAGCCCAATCAGCCCCAGCATTTT. Protein product: CASSRQPNQPQHF.

The V gene is TRBV5-1, the J gene TRBJ2-7; 9 positions agree with TRBD1. This CDR3 is built from 14 residues. Germline CDR1 reads SGHRS; CDR2 reads YFSETQ. The junction had 7 bases not matched to a gene; V was cut back by 3 bases and J by 6 bases. The CDR3 DNA follows: TGCGCCAGCAGCTCCGGGGACAGGGCAGCCGAGCAGTACTTC. This gives the protein CASSSGDRAAEQYF.

This clone was picked up a small number of times. V usage is TRBV21-1 and J usage is TRBJ1-3. TRBV21-1 is shown as a pseudogene. The CDR3 covers 17 residues. The CDR3 nucleotides are TGTGCCAGCATGCTGGACCTTCGAATGCCTACTGGAAACACCATATATTTT. Translation gives CASMLDLRMPTGNTIYF.

The chain links TRBV18 to TRBJ1-1, with D unclear. Germline V gives CDR1 KGHSH, CDR2 LQKENI. Trimming cost V 1 base and J 4 bases, with 13 bases left between them. The CDR3 runs 15 residues. CDR3 DNA sequence: TGTGCCAGCTCACCACAGAAGGCTGAGAGCACTGAAGCTTTCTTT. Its protein product is CASSPQKAESTEAFF.

The CDR3 nucleotides read TGTGCCAGCAAAGTTCAGGGGTCGGGGGGTTCACCCCTCCACTTT. Translation gives CASKVQGSGGSPLHF. V is TRBV6-5 and J is TRBJ1-6; D may be TRBD1 (6 bases). V gave up 7 bases and J gave up 9 bases, with 19 bases separating them. This CDR3 contains 15 residues. The germline V gene has CDR1 MNHEY and CDR2 SVGAGI.

This chain joins TRBV6-5 and TRBJ1-2, with D possibly being TRBD1 (6 bases). V dropped 3 bases and J dropped 4 bases, with 15 bases sitting between them. Germline assignment: CDR1 MNHEY and CDR2 SVGAGI. The CDR3 has 15 amino acids. CDR3: CASSYSEGGGYGYTF. The CDR3, as DNA: TGTGCCAGCAGTTATTCTGAGGGGGGAGGCTATGGCTACACCTTC.

Only a few counts were recorded for this clone. The chain links TRBV7-2 to TRBJ2-3, with unresolved D. The CDR3 spans 15 residues. Trimming shortened V by 1 base and J by 0 bases, and 8 bases separated the two germline ends. The germline gives CDR1 SGHTA, CDR2 FQGNSA. In DNA form, the CDR3 reads TGTGCCAGCAGCTTAGGAGGCGTGAGCACAGATACGCAGTATTTT. The encoded protein is CASSLGGVSTDTQYF.

The gene calls are TRBV5-5 and TRBJ1-6; the D is unclear. Trimming removed 0 bases at V and 7 bases at J, with 11 bases between. Germline V CDR1 and CDR2: SGHKS, YYEKEE (reference sequence). There are 15 residues in the CDR3. DNA for the CDR3: TGTGCCAGCAGCTTGGGGGTGACCGAGAATTCACCCCTCCACTTT. As protein: CASSLGVTENSPLHF. The whole variable domain, remainder taken from reference TRBV5-5 and TRBJ1-6, is DAGVTQSPTHLIKTRGQQVTLRCSPISGHKSVSWYQQVLGQGPQFIFQYYEKEERGRGNFPDRFSARQFPNYSSELNVNALLLGDSALYLCASSLGVTENSPLHFGNGTRLTVT.

The V call is TRBV12-3 or TRBV12-4, the J call TRBJ2-7; D unclear. V was clipped by 3 bases and J by 2 bases, with 8 bases between them. There are 13 residues in the CDR3. CDR3 amino acids: CASSLSGTYEQYF. CDR3 nucleotide sequence: TGTGCCAGCAGTTTGTCCGGAACCTACGAGCAGTACTTC.

This sequence joins TRBV2 and TRBJ1-6; D might be TRBD1 (5 bases). Germline V gene lookup returns CDR1 SNHLY and CDR2 FYNNEI. The length of the CDR3 is 14 residues. Deletions cut 4 bases from V and 5 bases from J, with 9 bases between. The CDR3 nucleotides are TGTGCCAGCAGTGGGACATCCGATAATTCACCCCTCCACTTT. It codes for CASSGTSDNSPLHF. Full variable domain (missing parts from reference TRBV2 and TRBJ1-6): EPEVTQTPSHQVTQMGQEVILRCVPISNHLYFYWYRQILGQKVEFLVSFYNNEISEKSEIFDDQFSVERPDGSNFTLKIRSTKLEDSAMYFCASSGTSDNSPLHFGNGTRLTVT.

This clone was counted a few times. The J gene is TRBJ1-1, the V gene TRBV28; D is unresolved. CDR1 is MDHEN and CDR2 is SYDVKM in the germline V gene. The CDR3 consists of 13 residues. V lost 3 bases, J lost 5 bases, and 10 bases lay in between. In DNA form, the CDR3 reads TGTGCCAGCAGTTTCCTGACGGCTACTGAAGCTTTCTTT. Its protein product is CASSFLTATEAFF.

The J gene is TRBJ2-7, the V gene TRBV5-1; 7 bases are shared with TRBD1. The CDR3 spans 16 residues. Trimming cost V 4 bases and J 2 bases; bases outside gene matches: 12. In germline, CDR1 is SGHRS, CDR2 YFSETQ. As DNA, the CDR3 is TGCGCCAGCAGCCCGGCACCGGGACAGTTTACCTACGAGCAGTACTTC. Amino acid sequence: CASSPAPGQFTYEQYF.